This T cell receptor beta chain stems from a study of blood T cell repertoires in COVID-19. Study information: Donors in the United States, Italy and Spain gave samples during acute or convalescent COVID-19. The cDNA or gDNA used as material had been derived from T cells, B-cell-depleted T cells, or PBMCs.

CDR1 and CDR2 from the germline V gene are SGHRS and YFSETQ. V lost 2 bases and J 10 bases, leaving 7 bases between the germline ends. The CDR3 totals 11 residues. Ages ranged from about 18 to 90 years, with residence in about 24 US areas. Some clones are missing from TCRdb's copy, which holds only in-frame ones; the method was immunoSEQ multiplex PCR. The data show about 310,000 clones, around 89% seen once. This clonotype was obtained from a woman in her late teens or twenties with acute COVID-19. The V call is TRBV5-1, the J call TRBJ2-1; no firm D call. Material for sequencing was PBMCs or T cells enriched from blood (not recorded which). CDR3 sequence: CASSFAAEQFF. The CDR3 nucleotides are TGCGCCAGCAGCTTCGCGGCGGAGCAGTTCTTC.